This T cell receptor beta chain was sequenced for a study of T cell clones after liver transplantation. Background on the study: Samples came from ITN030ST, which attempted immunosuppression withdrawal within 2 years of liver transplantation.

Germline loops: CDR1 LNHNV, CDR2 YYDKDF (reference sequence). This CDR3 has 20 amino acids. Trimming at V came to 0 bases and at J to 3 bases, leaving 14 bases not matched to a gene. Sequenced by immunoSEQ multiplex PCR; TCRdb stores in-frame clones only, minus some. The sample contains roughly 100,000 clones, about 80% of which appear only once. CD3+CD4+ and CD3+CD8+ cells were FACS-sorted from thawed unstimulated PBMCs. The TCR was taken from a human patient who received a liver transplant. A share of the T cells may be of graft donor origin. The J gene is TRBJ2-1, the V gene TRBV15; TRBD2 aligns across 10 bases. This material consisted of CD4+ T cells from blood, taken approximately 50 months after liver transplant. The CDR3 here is CATSREGIAGGPLRYNEQFF. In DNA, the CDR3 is TGTGCCACCAGCAGAGAAGGTATAGCGGGGGGCCCGCTTCGCTACAATGAGCAGTTCTTC.